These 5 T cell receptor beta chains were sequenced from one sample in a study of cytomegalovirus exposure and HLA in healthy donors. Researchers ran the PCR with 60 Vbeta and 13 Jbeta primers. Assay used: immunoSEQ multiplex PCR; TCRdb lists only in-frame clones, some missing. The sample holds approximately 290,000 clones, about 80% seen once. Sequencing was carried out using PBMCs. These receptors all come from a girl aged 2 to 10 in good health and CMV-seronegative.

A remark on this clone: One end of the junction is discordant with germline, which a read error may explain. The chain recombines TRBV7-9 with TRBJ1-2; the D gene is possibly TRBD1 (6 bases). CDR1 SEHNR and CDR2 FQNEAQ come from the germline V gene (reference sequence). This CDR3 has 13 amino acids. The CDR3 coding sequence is TGTTCCAGCACTACAGGGCCGTTAGTTGGCTACACCTTC. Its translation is CSSTTGPLVGYTF.

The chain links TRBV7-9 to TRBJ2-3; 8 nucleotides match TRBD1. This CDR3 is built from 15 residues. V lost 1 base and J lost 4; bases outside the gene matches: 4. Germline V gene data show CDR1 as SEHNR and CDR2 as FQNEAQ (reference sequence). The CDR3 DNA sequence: TGTGCCAGCAGCTTAGACAGGGGGTGGGCAGATACGCAGTATTTT. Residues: CASSLDRGWADTQYF. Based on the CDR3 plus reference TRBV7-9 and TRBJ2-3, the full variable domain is DTGVSQNPRHKITKRGQNVTFRCDPISEHNRLYWYRQTLGQGPEFLTYFQNEAQLEKSRLLSDRFSAERPKGSFSTLEIQRTEQGDSAMYLCASSLDRGWADTQYFGPGTRLTVL.

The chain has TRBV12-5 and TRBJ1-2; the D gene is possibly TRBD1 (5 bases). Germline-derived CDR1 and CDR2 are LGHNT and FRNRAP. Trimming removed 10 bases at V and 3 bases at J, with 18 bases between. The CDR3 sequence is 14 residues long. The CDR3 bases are TGTGCTACCTCTTCCGGGGCGGGATACTATGGCTACACCTTC. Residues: CATSSGAGYYGYTF.

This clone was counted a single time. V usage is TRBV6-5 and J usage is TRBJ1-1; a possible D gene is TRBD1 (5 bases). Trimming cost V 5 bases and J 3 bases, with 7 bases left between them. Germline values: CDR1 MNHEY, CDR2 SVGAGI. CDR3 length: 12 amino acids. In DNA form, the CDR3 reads TGTGCCAGCAGTCAGGGTTACACTGAAGCTTTCTTT. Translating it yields CASSQGYTEAFF.

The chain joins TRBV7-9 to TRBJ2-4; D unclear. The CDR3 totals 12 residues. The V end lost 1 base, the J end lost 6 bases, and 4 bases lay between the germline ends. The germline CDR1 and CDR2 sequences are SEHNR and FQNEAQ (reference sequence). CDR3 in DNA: TGTGCCAGCAGCTTAGGAGCAAACATTCAGTACTTC. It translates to CASSLGANIQYF.